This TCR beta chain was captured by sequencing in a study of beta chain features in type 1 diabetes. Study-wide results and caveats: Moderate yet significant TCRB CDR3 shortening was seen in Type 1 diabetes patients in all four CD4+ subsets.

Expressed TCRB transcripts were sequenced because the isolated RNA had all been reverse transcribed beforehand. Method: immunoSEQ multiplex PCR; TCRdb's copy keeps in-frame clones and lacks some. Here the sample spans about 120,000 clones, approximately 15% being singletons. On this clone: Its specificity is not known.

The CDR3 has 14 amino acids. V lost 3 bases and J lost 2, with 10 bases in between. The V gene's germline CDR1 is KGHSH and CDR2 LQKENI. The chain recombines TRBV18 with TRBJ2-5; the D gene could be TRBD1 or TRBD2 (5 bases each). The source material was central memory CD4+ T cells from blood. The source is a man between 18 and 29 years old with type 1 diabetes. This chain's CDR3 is CASSPGAAQETQYF. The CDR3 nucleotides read TGTGCCAGCTCACCCGGGGCAGCTCAAGAGACCCAGTACTTC.